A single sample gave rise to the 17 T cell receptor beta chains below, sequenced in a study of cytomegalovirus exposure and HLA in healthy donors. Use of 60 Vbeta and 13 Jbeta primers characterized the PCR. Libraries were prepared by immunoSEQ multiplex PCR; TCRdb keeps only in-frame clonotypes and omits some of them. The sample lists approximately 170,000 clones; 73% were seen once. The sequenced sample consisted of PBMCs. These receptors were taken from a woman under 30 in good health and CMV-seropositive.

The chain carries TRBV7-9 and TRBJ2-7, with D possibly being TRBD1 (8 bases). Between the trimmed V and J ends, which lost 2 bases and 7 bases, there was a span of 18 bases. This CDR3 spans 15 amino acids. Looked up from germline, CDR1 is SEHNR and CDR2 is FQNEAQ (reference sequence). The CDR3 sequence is CASSLLTGEGGEQYF. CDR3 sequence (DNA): TGTGCCAGCAGCTTACTGACAGGGGAGGGGGGGGAGCAGTACTTC.

DNA for the CDR3: TGTGCCAGCAGCGGGACAGGGAGTGGCTACACCTTC. It encodes CASSGTGSGYTF. The chain recombines TRBV5-6 with TRBJ1-2; the match to TRBD1 covers 9 bases. V shed 4 bases, J shed 7 bases, and the junction held 2 bases outside the gene matches. Germline V gene sequence: CDR1 SGHDT, CDR2 YYEEEE. There are 12 residues in the CDR3.

The CDR3 region is CASSQEEDRGWETQYF. The CDR3 DNA reads as TGCGCCAGCAGCCAAGAGGAAGACAGGGGATGGGAGACCCAGTACTTC. The V and J genes are TRBV4-3 and TRBJ2-5; 8 nucleotides agree with TRBD1. Trimming took 0 bases from V and 5 from J; bases not matched to a gene: 8. CDR3 length: 16 residues. Germline V lookup: CDR1 LGHNA, CDR2 YSLEER.

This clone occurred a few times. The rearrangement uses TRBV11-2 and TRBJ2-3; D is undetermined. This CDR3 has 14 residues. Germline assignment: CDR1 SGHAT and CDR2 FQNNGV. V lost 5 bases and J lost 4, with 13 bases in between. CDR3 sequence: CASSASAIADTQYF. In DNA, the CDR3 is TGTGCCAGCAGCGCCTCCGCGATCGCAGATACGCAGTATTTT.

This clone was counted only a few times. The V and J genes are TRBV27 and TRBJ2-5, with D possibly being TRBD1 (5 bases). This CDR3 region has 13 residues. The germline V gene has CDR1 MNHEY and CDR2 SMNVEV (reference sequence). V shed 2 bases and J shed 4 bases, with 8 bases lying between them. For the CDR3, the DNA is TGTGCCAGCAGTTTACAGGGCGGAGAGACCCAGTACTTC. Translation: CASSLQGGETQYF.

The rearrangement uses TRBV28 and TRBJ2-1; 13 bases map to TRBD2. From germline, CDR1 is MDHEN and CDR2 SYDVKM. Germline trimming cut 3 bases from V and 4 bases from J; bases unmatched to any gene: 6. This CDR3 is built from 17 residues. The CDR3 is CASSFTSGGARYNEQFF. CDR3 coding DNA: TGTGCCAGCAGTTTTACTAGCGGGGGGGCCCGGTACAATGAGCAGTTCTTC.

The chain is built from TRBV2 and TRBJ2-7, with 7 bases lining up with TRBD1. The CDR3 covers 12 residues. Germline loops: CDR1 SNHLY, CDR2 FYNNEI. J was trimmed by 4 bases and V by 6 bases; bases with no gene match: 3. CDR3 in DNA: TGTGCCAGCAGCCGGGACAGTTACGAGCAGTACTTC. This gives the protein CASSRDSYEQYF. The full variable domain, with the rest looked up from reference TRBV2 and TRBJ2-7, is EPEVTQTPSHQVTQMGQEVILRCVPISNHLYFYWYRQILGQKVEFLVSFYNNEISEKSEIFDDQFSVERPDGSNFTLKIRSTKLEDSAMYFCASSRDSYEQYFGPGTRLTVT.

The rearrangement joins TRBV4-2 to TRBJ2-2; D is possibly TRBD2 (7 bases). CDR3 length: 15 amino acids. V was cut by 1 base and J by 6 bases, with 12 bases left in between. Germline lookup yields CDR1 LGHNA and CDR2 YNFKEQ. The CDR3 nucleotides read TGTGCCAGCAGCCAAGTGGGGGGGGCCCCCGGGGAGCTGTTTTTT. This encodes CASSQVGGAPGELFF.

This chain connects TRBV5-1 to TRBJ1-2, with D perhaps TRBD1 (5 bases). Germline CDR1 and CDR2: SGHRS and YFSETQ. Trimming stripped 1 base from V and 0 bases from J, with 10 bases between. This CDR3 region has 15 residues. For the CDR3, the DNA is TGCGCCAGCAGCTTGAGCGGGGCCCCTAACTATGGCTACACCTTC. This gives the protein CASSLSGAPNYGYTF.

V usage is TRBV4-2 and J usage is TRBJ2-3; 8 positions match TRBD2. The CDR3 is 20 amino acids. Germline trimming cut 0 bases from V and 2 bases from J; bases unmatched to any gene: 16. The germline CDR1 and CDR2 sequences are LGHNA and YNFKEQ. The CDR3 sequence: CASSQDRAGVSSFYTDTQYF. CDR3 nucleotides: TGTGCCAGCAGCCAAGATCGAGCGGGGGTCTCCTCTTTTTACACAGATACGCAGTATTTT.

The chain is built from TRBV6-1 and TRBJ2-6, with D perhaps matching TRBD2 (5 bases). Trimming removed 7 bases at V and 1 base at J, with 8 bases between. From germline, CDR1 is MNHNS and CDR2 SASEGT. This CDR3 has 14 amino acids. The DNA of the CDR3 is TGTGCCAGCATCCGGGAATCTGGGGCCAACGTCCTGACTTTC. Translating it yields CASIRESGANVLTF.

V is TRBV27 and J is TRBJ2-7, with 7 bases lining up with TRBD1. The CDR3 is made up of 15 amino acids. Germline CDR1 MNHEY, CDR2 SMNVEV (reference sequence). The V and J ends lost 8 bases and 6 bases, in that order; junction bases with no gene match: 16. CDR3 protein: CASSVSGQPLGEQYF. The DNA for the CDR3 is TGTGCCAGCTCTGTTTCGGGACAGCCCCTGGGCGAGCAGTACTTC.

The CDR3 sequence: CASSQDSGTDYGYTF. DNA of the CDR3: TGCGCCAGCAGCCAAGATTCCGGGACAGACTATGGCTACACCTTC. The chain links TRBV4-1 to TRBJ1-2; 7 positions agree with TRBD1. J was trimmed by 3 bases and V by 0 bases; bases with no gene match: 4. There are 15 residues in the CDR3. Germline CDR1 and CDR2: MGHRA and YSYEKL.

The CDR3 DNA sequence: TGTGCCAGCAGTGAAGCGAGAGGGACAGGGGGCCCGTACGAGCAGTACTTC. Amino acids: CASSEARGTGGPYEQYF. V gene TRBV6-1 combines with J gene TRBJ2-5, with 12 bases that match TRBD1. The DNA end favors TRBJ2-7, so the J call may be wrong. CDR1 and CDR2 (germline): MNHNS, SASEGT. The CDR3 runs 17 residues.

The CDR3 coding sequence is TGTGCCAGCAGTGTCCAGGGGGCGCCCAGCACTGAAGCTTTCTTT. This gives the protein CASSVQGAPSTEAFF. The chain has TRBV6-5 and TRBJ1-1, with 8 positions matching TRBD1. J was trimmed by 4 bases and V by 5 bases; bases with no gene match: 9. The CDR3 sequence is 15 residues long. Germline CDR1 and CDR2: MNHEY and SVGAGI.

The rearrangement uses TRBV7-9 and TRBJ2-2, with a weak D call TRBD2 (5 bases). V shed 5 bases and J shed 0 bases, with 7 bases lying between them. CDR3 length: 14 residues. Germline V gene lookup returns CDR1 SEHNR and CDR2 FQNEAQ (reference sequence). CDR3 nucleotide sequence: TGTGCCAGCAGCCCGGGGACGAACACCGGGGAGCTGTTTTTT. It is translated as CASSPGTNTGELFF.

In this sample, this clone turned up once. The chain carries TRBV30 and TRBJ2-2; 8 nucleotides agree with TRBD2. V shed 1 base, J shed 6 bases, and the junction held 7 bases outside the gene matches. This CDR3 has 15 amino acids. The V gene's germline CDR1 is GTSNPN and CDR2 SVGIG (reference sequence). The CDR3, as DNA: TGTGCCTGGAGTGACGGGGGGGCGGGTTCCGGGGAGCTGTTTTTT. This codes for CAWSDGGAGSGELFF.